The 21 T cell receptor beta chains below come from one sample, sequenced in a study of blood T cell repertoires in COVID-19. Clones were read by immunoSEQ multiplex PCR, and TCRdb kept only the in-frame ones, dropping some. The table includes about 190,000 clones, approximately 90% detected once. Sequencing used peripheral blood. These receptor sequences come from a man aged 40-50 years with active or convalescent COVID-19.

This chain connects TRBV5-8 to TRBJ2-1; 8 bases line up with TRBD1. In germline, CDR1 is SGHTS, CDR2 YDEGEE. The CDR3 loop spans 13 amino acids. The trim removed 3 bases at V and 12 bases at J, leaving 8 bases unmatched. CDR3 sequence (DNA): TGTGCCAGCAGCTCGACAGGGGACGACCTGCAGTTCTTC. Translating it yields CASSSTGDDLQFF. The variable domain in full, with the rest retrieved from reference TRBV5-8 and TRBJ2-1, is EAGVTQSPTHLIKTRGQQATLRCSPISGHTSVYWYQQALGLGLQFLLWYDEGEERNRGNFPPRFSGRQFPNYSSELNVNALELEDSALYLCASSSTGDDLQFFGPGTRLTVL.

The J gene is TRBJ2-3, the V gene TRBV9; D possibly corresponds to TRBD1 (5 bases). Germline V lookup: CDR1 SGDLS, CDR2 YYNGEE. The ends were cut back, 0 bases at V and 0 bases at J, with 11 bases in the middle. The CDR3 loop spans 16 amino acids. CDR3 coding DNA: TGTGCCAGCAGCGTAGCAGGGCAGCCTAGCACAGATACGCAGTATTTT. Residues: CASSVAGQPSTDTQYF.

The J gene is TRBJ1-6, the V gene TRBV10-3; the D gene is possibly TRBD1 (5 bases). Germline V gene sequence: CDR1 ENHRY, CDR2 SYGVKD. The V and J ends lost 5 bases and 2 bases respectively, with 10 bases between them. The CDR3 sequence is 15 residues long. CDR3 in amino acids: CAISRGSTYNSPLHF. The CDR3 nucleotides are TGTGCCATCAGTCGGGGGAGCACCTATAATTCACCCCTCCACTTT.

The V and J genes are TRBV19 and TRBJ1-4; D possibly corresponds to TRBD1 (6 bases). The CDR3 covers 14 residues. Trimming stripped 7 bases from V and 7 bases from J, with 16 bases between. Germline CDR1 and CDR2: LNHDA and SQIVND (reference sequence). The CDR3 here is CASTLAGAGEKLFF. The CDR3 nucleotides are TGTGCCAGTACATTGGCGGGGGCGGGTGAAAAACTGTTTTTT.

This clone was counted between two and nine times. V gene TRBV11-2 combines with J gene TRBJ2-2; 12 positions match TRBD2. The germline CDR1 and CDR2 sequences are SGHAT and FQNNGV. V was clipped by 4 bases and J by 3 bases; unmatched bases: 6. This CDR3 has 17 residues. In DNA, the CDR3 is TGTGCCAGCAGCTCAAGACTAGCGGGGGAGGACACCGGGGAGCTGTTTTTT. Protein sequence: CASSSRLAGEDTGELFF. The whole variable domain, filled in from reference TRBV11-2 and TRBJ2-2, reads EAGVAQSPRYKIIEKRQSVAFWCNPISGHATLYWYQQILGQGPKLLIQFQNNGVVDDSQLPKDRFSAERLKGVDSTLKIQPAKLEDSAVYLCASSSRLAGEDTGELFFGEGSRLTVL.

Only a few counts were recorded for this clone. This chain joins TRBV28 and TRBJ1-2; D is possibly TRBD1 (6 bases). V lost 6 bases and J 9 bases, leaving 14 bases between the germline ends. Germline CDR1 MDHEN, CDR2 SYDVKM. The CDR3 contains 12 residues. Written as DNA, the CDR3 is TGTGCCAGCAGATTTTCGGGACACCGCTACACCTTC. Encoded protein: CASRFSGHRYTF.

This chain joins TRBV2 and TRBJ1-4, with TRBD1 as a possible D gene (5 bases). Germline V gives CDR1 SNHLY, CDR2 FYNNEI. Trimming removed 4 bases from V and 3 bases from J, with 12 bases in between. The CDR3 contains 15 residues. In DNA, the CDR3 is TGTGCCAGCAGTGTACTGCCGGGGGCTAATGAAAAACTGTTTTTT. Encoded protein: CASSVLPGANEKLFF.

The gene calls are TRBV2 and TRBJ2-1, with D hard to call. The CDR3 contains 13 residues. The germline V gene encodes CDR1 SNHLY and CDR2 FYNNEI. Between the trimmed V and J ends, which lost 0 bases and 7 bases, there was a span of 7 bases. The CDR3 region is CASSEARLNEQFF. The CDR3 nucleotides read TGTGCCAGCAGTGAAGCGCGATTAAATGAGCAGTTCTTC. Together with reference TRBV2 and TRBJ2-1, the CDR3 gives the full variable domain: EPEVTQTPSHQVTQMGQEVILRCVPISNHLYFYWYRQILGQKVEFLVSFYNNEISEKSEIFDDQFSVERPDGSNFTLKIRSTKLEDSAMYFCASSEARLNEQFFGPGTRLTVL.

This chain uses TRBV7-8 with TRBJ1-2, with 7 bases matching TRBD1. The CDR3 is made up of 14 amino acids. The trim removed 1 base at V and 6 bases at J, leaving 5 bases unmatched. CDR1 is SGHVS and CDR2 is FQNEAQ in the germline V gene. The CDR3 reads CASSLGQGFNGYTF. In nucleotides, the CDR3 is TGTGCCAGCAGCTTAGGACAGGGTTTCAATGGCTACACCTTC.

The gene calls are TRBV20-1 and TRBJ2-3, with 11 bases matching TRBD2. This CDR3 region has 17 residues. V was pared by 3 bases and J by 4 bases, with 12 bases of the junction left unmatched. Per the germline V gene, CDR1 is DFQATT and CDR2 is SNEGSKA (reference sequence). The CDR3 DNA follows: TGCAGTGCTAGTTCCGAAGGGACTAGCGGTGTTCCAGATACGCAGTATTTT. Amino acids: CSASSEGTSGVPDTQYF.

The genes are TRBV5-6 and TRBJ2-5, with D perhaps matching TRBD2 (5 bases). Trimming cost V 0 bases and J 5 bases, with 14 bases left between them. The CDR3 extends over 15 amino acids. CDR1 and CDR2 from the germline V gene are SGHDT and YYEEEE. In DNA form, the CDR3 reads TGTGCCAGCAGCTTGGCCAATCGGGGTGGCGAGACCCAGTACTTC. This gives the protein CASSLANRGGETQYF.

The chain links TRBV5-5 to TRBJ2-7; 10 bases fit TRBD1. The germline V gene has CDR1 SGHKS and CDR2 YYEKEE (reference sequence). The V gene end was trimmed by 0 bases and the J gene end by 4 bases; junction bases not matched to a gene: 1. This CDR3 region has 14 residues. This chain's CDR3 is CASSLAGQGYEQYF. CDR3 bases: TGTGCCAGCAGCTTGGCGGGACAGGGGTACGAGCAGTACTTC.

A single count supports this clone. The chain employs TRBV4-3 and TRBJ2-1, with TRBD2 matching over 9 bases. CDR3 size: 16 residues. Germline-derived CDR1 and CDR2 are LGHNA and YSLEER. The trim removed 4 bases at V and 8 bases at J, leaving 12 bases unmatched. CDR3 residues: CASSPRTGTSFDEQFF. CDR3 DNA: TGCGCCAGCAGCCCCCGAACCGGGACTAGCTTTGATGAGCAGTTCTTC.

The rearrangement uses TRBV10-3 and TRBJ2-1, with TRBD2 identical over 12 bases. Trimming removed 4 bases from V and 8 bases from J; junction bases left unmatched: 9. Germline loops: CDR1 ENHRY, CDR2 SYGVKD. The CDR3 sequence is 16 residues long. CDR3 residues: CAISAGTSGPNYEQFF. CDR3 nucleotide sequence: TGTGCCATCAGTGCAGGGACTAGCGGGCCGAACTATGAGCAGTTCTTC.

The chain carries TRBV21-1 and TRBJ2-1; the table's D call, TRBD1, was not checked against the DNA. TRBV21-1 is deemed a pseudogene. The CDR3 covers 13 residues. The DNA for the CDR3 is TGTGCCAGCAGCAACGGTTGGGGCAGGGGACGGTTCTTC. Its protein product is CASSNGWGRGRFF.

This clone appeared once. The CDR3, as DNA: TGTGCCAGCAGCGTAGTGAGGATAAGCGGGAGAAGCACAGATACGCAGTATTTT. It yields the protein CASSVVRISGRSTDTQYF. This sequence joins TRBV9 and TRBJ2-3; 8 bases map to TRBD2. The CDR3 consists of 18 residues. The germline V gene encodes CDR1 SGDLS and CDR2 YYNGEE. J gave up 0 bases and V 0 bases, and 9 bases lay outside the gene matches.

The chain recombines TRBV7-9 with TRBJ2-1; D not resolved. Germline lookup yields CDR1 SEHNR and CDR2 FQNEAQ (reference sequence). The CDR3 runs 14 residues. Trimming pared 1 base from V and 4 bases from J, leaving 8 bases between. The CDR3 bases are TGTGCCAGCAGCTTAGTTCAGGAATACAATGAGCAGTTCTTC. Amino acid sequence: CASSLVQEYNEQFF.

This clone has a single count. The chain joins TRBV9 to TRBJ1-1; D is possibly TRBD1 (6 bases). The germline V and J ends were trimmed by 3 bases and 1 base, with 13 bases remaining between them. There are 15 residues in the CDR3. In germline, CDR1 is SGDLS, CDR2 YYNGEE. The CDR3: CASSARTAKNTEAFF. The CDR3 DNA follows: TGTGCCAGCAGCGCGAGGACAGCTAAGAACACTGAAGCTTTCTTT.

This clone was picked up one time. J is TRBJ1-1 and V is TRBV5-4, with 8 bases that match TRBD1. Germline V gene lookup returns CDR1 SGHNT and CDR2 YYREEE (reference sequence). The CDR3 has 14 residues. With V trimmed by 4 bases and J by 6 bases, 8 bases remained unmatched. The CDR3 reads CASSHRTGIPEAFF. The CDR3 DNA reads as TGTGCCAGCAGCCACCGGACAGGGATCCCTGAAGCTTTCTTT.

V and J are TRBV28 and TRBJ2-4; 7 bases are a match to TRBD2. Germline CDR1 is MDHEN and CDR2 is SYDVKM. With V trimmed by 6 bases and J by 0 bases, 8 bases remained unmatched. The CDR3 is made up of 16 amino acids. The CDR3 protein is CASSPIAGLAKNIQYF. CDR3 DNA sequence: TGTGCCAGCAGCCCTATAGCGGGTCTAGCCAAAAACATTCAGTACTTC. Using reference TRBV28 and TRBJ2-4 for the parts outside the CDR3, the full variable domain is DVKVTQSSRYLVKRTGEKVFLECVQDMDHENMFWYRQDPGLGLRLIYFSYDVKMKEKGDIPEGYSVSREKKERFSLILESASTNQTSMYLCASSPIAGLAKNIQYFGAGTRLSVL.

The CDR3 here is CASSKVGLAGQETQYF. CDR3 in DNA: TGTGCCAGCAGTAAAGTTGGGCTAGCGGGCCAAGAGACCCAGTACTTC. J is TRBJ2-5 and V is TRBV6-1, with TRBD2 matching 8 bases. CDR1 and CDR2 from the germline V gene are MNHNS and SASEGT. The V gene end was trimmed by 5 bases and the J gene end by 1 base; junction bases not matched to a gene: 9. The CDR3 contains 16 residues.